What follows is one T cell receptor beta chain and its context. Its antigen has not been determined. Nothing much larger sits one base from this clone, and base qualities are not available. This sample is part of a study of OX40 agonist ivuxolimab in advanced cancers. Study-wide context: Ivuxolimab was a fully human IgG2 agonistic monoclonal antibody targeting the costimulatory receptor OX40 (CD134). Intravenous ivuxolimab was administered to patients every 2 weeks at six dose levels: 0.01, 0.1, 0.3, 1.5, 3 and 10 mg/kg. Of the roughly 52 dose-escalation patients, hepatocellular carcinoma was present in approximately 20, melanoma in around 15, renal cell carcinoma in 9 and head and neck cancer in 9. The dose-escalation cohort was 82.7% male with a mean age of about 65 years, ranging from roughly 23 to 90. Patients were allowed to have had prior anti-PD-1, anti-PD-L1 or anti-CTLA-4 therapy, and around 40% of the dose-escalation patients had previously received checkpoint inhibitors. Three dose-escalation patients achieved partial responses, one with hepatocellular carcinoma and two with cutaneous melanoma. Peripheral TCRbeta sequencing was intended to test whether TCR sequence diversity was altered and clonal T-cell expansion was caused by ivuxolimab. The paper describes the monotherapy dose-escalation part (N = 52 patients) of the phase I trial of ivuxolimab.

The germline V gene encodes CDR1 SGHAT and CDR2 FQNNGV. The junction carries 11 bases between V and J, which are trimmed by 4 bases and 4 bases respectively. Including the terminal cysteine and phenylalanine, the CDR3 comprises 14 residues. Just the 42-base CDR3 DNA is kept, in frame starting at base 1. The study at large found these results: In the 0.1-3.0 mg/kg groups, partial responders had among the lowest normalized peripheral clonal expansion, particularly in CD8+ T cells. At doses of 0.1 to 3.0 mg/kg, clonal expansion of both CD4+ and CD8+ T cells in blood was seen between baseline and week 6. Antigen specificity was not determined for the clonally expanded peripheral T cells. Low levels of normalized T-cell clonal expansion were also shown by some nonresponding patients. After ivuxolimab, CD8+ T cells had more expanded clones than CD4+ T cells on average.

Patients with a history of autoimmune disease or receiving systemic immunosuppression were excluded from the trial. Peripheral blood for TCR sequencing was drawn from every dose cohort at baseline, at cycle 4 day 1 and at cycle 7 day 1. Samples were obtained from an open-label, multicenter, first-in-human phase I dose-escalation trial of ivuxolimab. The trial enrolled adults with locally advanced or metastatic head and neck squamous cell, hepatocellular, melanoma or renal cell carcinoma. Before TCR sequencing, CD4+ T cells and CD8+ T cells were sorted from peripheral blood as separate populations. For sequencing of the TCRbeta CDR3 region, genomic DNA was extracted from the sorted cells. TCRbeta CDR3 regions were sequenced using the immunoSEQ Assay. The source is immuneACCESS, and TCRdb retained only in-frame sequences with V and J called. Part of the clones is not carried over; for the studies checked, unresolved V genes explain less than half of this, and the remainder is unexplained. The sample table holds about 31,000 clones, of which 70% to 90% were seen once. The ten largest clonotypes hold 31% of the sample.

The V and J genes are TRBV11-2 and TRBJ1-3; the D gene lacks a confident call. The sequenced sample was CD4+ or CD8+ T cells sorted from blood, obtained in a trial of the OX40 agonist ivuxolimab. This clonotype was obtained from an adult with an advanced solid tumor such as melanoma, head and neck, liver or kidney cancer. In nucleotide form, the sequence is TGTGCCAGCAGCTCGCACACTGACGGAAACACCATATATTTT. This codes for CASSSHTDGNTIYF.